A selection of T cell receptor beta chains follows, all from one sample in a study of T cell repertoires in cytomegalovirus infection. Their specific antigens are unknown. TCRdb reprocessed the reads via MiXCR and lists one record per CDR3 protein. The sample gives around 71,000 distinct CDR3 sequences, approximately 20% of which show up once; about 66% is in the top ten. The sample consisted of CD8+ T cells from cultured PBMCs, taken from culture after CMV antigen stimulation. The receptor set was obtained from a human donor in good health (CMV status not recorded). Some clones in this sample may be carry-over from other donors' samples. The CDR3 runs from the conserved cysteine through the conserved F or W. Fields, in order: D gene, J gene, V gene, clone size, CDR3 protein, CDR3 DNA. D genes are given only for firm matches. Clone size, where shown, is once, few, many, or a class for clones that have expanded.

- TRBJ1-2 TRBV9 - CASSATGSGYTF TGTGCCAGCAGCGCTACAGGGAGTGGCTACACCTTC
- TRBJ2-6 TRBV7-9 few CASSLEVAGANVLTF TGTGCCAGCAGCTTAGAGGTTGCTGGGGCCAACGTCCTGACTTTC
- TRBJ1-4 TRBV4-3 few CASSQEVSSTNEKLFF TGCGCCAGCAGCCAAGAGGTCAGCTCAACTAATGAAAAACTGTTTTTT
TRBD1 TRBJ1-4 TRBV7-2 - CDSSLHRGPRSEKLFF TGTGACAGCAGCTTGCACAGGGGGCCGAGGAGCGAAAAACTGTTTTTT
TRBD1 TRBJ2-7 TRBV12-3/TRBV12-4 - CASSAGGSEQYF TGTGCCAGCAGTGCAGGGGGTAGCGAGCAGTACTTC
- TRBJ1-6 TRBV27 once CASRTGTSYNSPLHF TGTGCCAGCAGAACAGGGACCTCCTATAATTCACCCCTCCACTTT
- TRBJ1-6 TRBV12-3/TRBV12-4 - CASSLGQSNSPLHF TGTGCCAGCAGTCTTGGACAGTCTAATTCACCCCTCCACTTT
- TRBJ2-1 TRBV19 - CASSIPHRVRYNEQFF TGTGCCAGTAGTATCCCGCACAGGGTACGATACAATGAGCAGTTCTTC
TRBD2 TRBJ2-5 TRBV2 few CASTSRGGGETQYF TGTGCCAGCACCTCTCGGGGGGGCGGGGAGACCCAGTACTTC
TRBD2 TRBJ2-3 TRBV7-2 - CASSSRTSGGFISIPQYF TGTGCCAGCAGCTCCCGGACTAGCGGGGGGTTTATCTCAATACCGCAGTATTTT
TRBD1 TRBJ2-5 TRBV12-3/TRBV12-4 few CASRQGRETQYF TGTGCCAGCAGACAGGGGCGAGAGACCCAGTACTTC
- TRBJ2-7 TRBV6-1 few CGTGTYEQYF TGTGGGACGGGGACCTACGAGCAGTACTTC
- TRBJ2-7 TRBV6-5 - CASSYSITDSLTYEQYF TGTGCCAGCAGTTACTCGATCACGGACAGCTTGACCTACGAGCAGTACTTC
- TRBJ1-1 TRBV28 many CASSPLSQGNTEAFF TGTGCCAGCAGTCCCCTTTCACAGGGGAACACTGAAGCTTTCTTT